The rows below give T cell receptor beta chains drawn from one sample of a study of blood T cell repertoires in COVID-19. Clones were sequenced by immunoSEQ multiplex PCR, and TCRdb holds only the in-frame ones, with some missing. The data contain 90,000 to 140,000 clones, roughly 76% of them seen just once; the ten biggest clones take up 7.5% to 10%. The material sequenced was peripheral blood. The receptors here all came from a woman aged 65 to 85 with acute or convalescent COVID-19. The CDR3 runs from the conserved cysteine through the conserved F or W. Fields, in order: clone size, J gene, V gene, D gene, CDR3 DNA, CDR3 protein. D genes are given only for firm matches. The listing skips clone size in some rows; elsewhere it reads once, few, many or a size class.

size: NA
J: TRBJ2-1
V: TRBV7-3
D: NA
DNA: TGTGCCAGCAGCGAACAGTTACTTGGCGTGAACACCTACAATGAGCAGTTCTTC
CDR3: CASSEQLLGVNTYNEQFF

size: NA
J: TRBJ1-3
V: TRBV7-2
D: NA
DNA: TGTGCCAGCAGCCCAAGGGGAAACGCTGGAAACACCATATATTTT
CDR3: CASSPRGNAGNTIYF

size: NA
J: TRBJ1-5
V: TRBV6-5
D: TRBD1
DNA: TGTGCCAGTAAGGCAGGGGGGATTCAGCCCCAGCATTTT
CDR3: CASKAGGIQPQHF

size: NA
J: TRBJ2-7
V: TRBV5-4
D: NA
DNA: TGTGCCAGCAGCCTTCCCCAGGGGAGCTCCTACGAGCAGTACTTC
CDR3: CASSLPQGSSYEQYF

size: NA
J: TRBJ2-6
V: TRBV5-5
D: NA
DNA: TGTGCCAGCAGCTTGGCCTCGGGATCCGGGGCCAACGTCCTGACTTTC
CDR3: CASSLASGSGANVLTF

size: NA
J: TRBJ2-7
V: TRBV28
D: NA
DNA: TGTGCCAGCAGTTTGGGCAGGGGCTACGAGCAGTACTTC
CDR3: CASSLGRGYEQYF

size: NA
J: TRBJ1-2
V: TRBV20-1
D: TRBD1
DNA: TGCAGTGCTAGTACCTCCGGGACAGGGTATGGCTACACCTTC
CDR3: CSASTSGTGYGYTF

size: NA
J: TRBJ2-1
V: TRBV7-2
D: NA
DNA: TGTGCCAGCAGCACCCGAGGGAGCAATGAGCAGTTCTTC
CDR3: CASSTRGSNEQFF

size: NA
J: TRBJ1-1
V: TRBV30
D: NA
DNA: TGTGCCTGGAGTCTAATCAGGGACACTGAAGCTTTCTTT
CDR3: CAWSLIRDTEAFF

size: NA
J: TRBJ1-1
V: TRBV4-1
D: NA
DNA: TGCGCCAGCAGCCATTACCCGGGAAACACTGAAGCTTTCTTT
CDR3: CASSHYPGNTEAFF

size: few
J: TRBJ2-5
V: TRBV7-2
D: TRBD2
DNA: TGTGCCAGCAGCTTATCCATAGCGGGGGGCCTCCAAGAGACCCAGTACTTC
CDR3: CASSLSIAGGLQETQYF

size: NA
J: TRBJ2-1
V: TRBV27
D: TRBD2
DNA: TGTGCCAGCAGTTTGTTGCTAGCGGGGGACAATGAGCAGTTCTTC
CDR3: CASSLLLAGDNEQFF

size: NA
J: TRBJ2-2
V: TRBV5-4
D: TRBD1
DNA: TGTGCCAGCAGCACAGGACAGGGTCGCACCGGGGAGCTGTTTTTT
CDR3: CASSTGQGRTGELFF

size: NA
J: TRBJ1-3
V: TRBV4-3
D: TRBD1
DNA: TGCGCCAGCAGCCTTTCTCCCGGACAGGGGTCTGGAAACACCATATATTTT
CDR3: CASSLSPGQGSGNTIYF

size: once
J: TRBJ2-3
V: TRBV5-1
D: NA
DNA: TGCGCCAGCAGCTTGATGGGACTGCTCACAGATACGCAGTATTTT
CDR3: CASSLMGLLTDTQYF

size: NA
J: TRBJ2-5
V: TRBV5-1
D: NA
DNA: TGCGCCAGCAGCCTTCGAGGGGGAGAGACCCAGTACTTC
CDR3: CASSLRGGETQYF

size: NA
J: TRBJ2-1
V: TRBV7-3
D: TRBD2
DNA: TGTGCCAGCAGTCCAACCGGGACTAGATTCAATGAGCAGTTCTTC
CDR3: CASSPTGTRFNEQFF

size: NA
J: TRBJ2-2
V: TRBV7-9
D: NA
DNA: TGTGCCAGCTCCCCATATGGGCGGGGTTACACCGGGGAGCTGTTTTTT
CDR3: CASSPYGRGYTGELFF

size: NA
J: TRBJ1-2
V: TRBV28
D: TRBD1
DNA: TGTGCCAGCAGTTCCCCCCCGACAGGGACTAACTATGGCTACACCTTC
CDR3: CASSSPPTGTNYGYTF

size: NA
J: TRBJ2-5
V: TRBV28
D: TRBD1
DNA: TGTGCCAGCGGGGGACAGGGGGCCGAAGAGACCCAGTACTTC
CDR3: CASGGQGAEETQYF

size: NA
J: TRBJ2-2
V: TRBV12-3/TRBV12-4
D: NA
DNA: TGTGCCAGCAGCCAGGGGCTCAACGGGGAGCTGTTTTTT
CDR3: CASSQGLNGELFF

size: NA
J: TRBJ1-5
V: TRBV28
D: NA
DNA: TGTGCCAGCAGCCAAGTTACAGGGAATCAGCCCCAGCATTTT
CDR3: CASSQVTGNQPQHF

size: NA
J: TRBJ1-1
V: TRBV5-1
D: TRBD1
DNA: TGCGCCAGCAGCTCAACCCGAGGGGGCAGGAACACTGAAGCTTTCTTT
CDR3: CASSSTRGGRNTEAFF

size: NA
J: TRBJ1-1
V: TRBV19
D: TRBD1
DNA: TGTGCCAGTAGTAGTACAGGGGACACTGAAGCTTTCTTT
CDR3: CASSSTGDTEAFF

size: NA
J: TRBJ2-5
V: TRBV9
D: NA
DNA: TGTGCCAGCAGCGTCGGTACCGCCCAAGAGACCCAGTACTTC
CDR3: CASSVGTAQETQYF

size: NA
J: TRBJ1-1
V: TRBV6-5
D: NA
DNA: TGTGCCAGCAGCCTACGACAGGCGGACACTGAAGCTTTCTTT
CDR3: CASSLRQADTEAFF

size: once
J: TRBJ1-6
V: TRBV5-1
D: TRBD1
DNA: TGCGCCAGCAGCTCCCGGGACAGGGGTAATTCACCCCTCCACTTT
CDR3: CASSSRDRGNSPLHF

size: NA
J: TRBJ1-4
V: TRBV6-6
D: TRBD1
DNA: TGTGCCAGCAGTTACGGGACAGGGAATAATGAAAAACTGTTTTTT
CDR3: CASSYGTGNNEKLFF

size: NA
J: TRBJ2-1
V: TRBV10-3
D: NA
DNA: TGTGCCATCAGTCGGGGGACAGTGGGCTCCAATGAGCAGTTCTTC
CDR3: CAISRGTVGSNEQFF

size: NA
J: TRBJ2-7
V: TRBV24-1
D: TRBD1
DNA: TGTGCCACCAGTGATGGGCCGGGGACAGGGCCCCCTCAGTTCCACGAGCAGTACTTC
CDR3: CATSDGPGTGPPQFHEQYF

size: NA
J: TRBJ2-1
V: TRBV7-3
D: TRBD2
DNA: TGTGCCAGCAGCTTAAGGGGTACTAGCGGGATAAATGAGCAGTTCTTC
CDR3: CASSLRGTSGINEQFF